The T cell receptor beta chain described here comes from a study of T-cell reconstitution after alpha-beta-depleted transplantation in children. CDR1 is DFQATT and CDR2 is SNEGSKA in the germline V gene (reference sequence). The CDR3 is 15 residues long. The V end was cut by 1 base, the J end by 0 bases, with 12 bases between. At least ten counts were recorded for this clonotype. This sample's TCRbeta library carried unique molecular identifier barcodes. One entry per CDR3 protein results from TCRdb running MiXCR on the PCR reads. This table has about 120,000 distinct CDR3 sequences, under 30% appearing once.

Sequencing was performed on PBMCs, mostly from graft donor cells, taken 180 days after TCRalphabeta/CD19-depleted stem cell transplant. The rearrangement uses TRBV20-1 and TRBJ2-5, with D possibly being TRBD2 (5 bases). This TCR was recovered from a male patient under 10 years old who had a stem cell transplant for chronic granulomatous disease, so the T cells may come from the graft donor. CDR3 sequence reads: CSARVVGKYQETQYF. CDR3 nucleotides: TGCAGTGCTAGAGTGGTCGGGAAGTACCAAGAGACCCAGTACTTC.